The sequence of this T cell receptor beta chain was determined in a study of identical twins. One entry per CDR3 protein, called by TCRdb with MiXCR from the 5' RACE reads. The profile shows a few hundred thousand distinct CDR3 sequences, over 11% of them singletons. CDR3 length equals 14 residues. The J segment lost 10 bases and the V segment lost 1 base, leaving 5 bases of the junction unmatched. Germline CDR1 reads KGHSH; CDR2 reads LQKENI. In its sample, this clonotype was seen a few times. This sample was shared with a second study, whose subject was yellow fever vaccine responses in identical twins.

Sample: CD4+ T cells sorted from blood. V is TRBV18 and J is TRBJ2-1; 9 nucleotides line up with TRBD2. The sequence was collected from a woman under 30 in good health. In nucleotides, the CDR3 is TGTGCCAGCTCACCACTAGCGGGGGCGGTAGAGCAGTTCTTC. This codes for CASSPLAGAVEQFF.